This TCR beta chain was documented in a study of T cell repertoires in aging, cancer and after chemotherapy. Findings and limits, study-wide: In healthy donors, age-related TCR diversity loss mainly reflected lost richness.

CDR1 is MDHEN and CDR2 is SYDVKM in the germline V gene. The CDR3 totals 16 residues. Rearranged V-D-J TRB sequences were amplified with a mixed TRB-A/B primer pool. TCRdb called the multiplex PCR reads again in MiXCR, with one record for every CDR3 protein. The profile shows thousands of distinct CDR3 sequences, roughly 29% of them singletons. Of note for this clonotype: The antigen is unknown.

Amplification of TCR beta used genomic DNA extracted from peripheral blood. What was sequenced was blood. The sequence derives from a human donor with a blood cancer. The donor label of this sample is uncertain. The rearrangement uses TRBV28 and TRBJ2-3, with D maybe TRBD2 (5 bases). Matching the DNA end better, TRBJ2-5 makes the J call doubtful. CDR3 residues: CASSSPHWLTGETQYF. The CDR3 bases are TGTGCCAGCAGTTCCCCCCATTGGCTCACGGGGGAGACCCAGTACTTC.